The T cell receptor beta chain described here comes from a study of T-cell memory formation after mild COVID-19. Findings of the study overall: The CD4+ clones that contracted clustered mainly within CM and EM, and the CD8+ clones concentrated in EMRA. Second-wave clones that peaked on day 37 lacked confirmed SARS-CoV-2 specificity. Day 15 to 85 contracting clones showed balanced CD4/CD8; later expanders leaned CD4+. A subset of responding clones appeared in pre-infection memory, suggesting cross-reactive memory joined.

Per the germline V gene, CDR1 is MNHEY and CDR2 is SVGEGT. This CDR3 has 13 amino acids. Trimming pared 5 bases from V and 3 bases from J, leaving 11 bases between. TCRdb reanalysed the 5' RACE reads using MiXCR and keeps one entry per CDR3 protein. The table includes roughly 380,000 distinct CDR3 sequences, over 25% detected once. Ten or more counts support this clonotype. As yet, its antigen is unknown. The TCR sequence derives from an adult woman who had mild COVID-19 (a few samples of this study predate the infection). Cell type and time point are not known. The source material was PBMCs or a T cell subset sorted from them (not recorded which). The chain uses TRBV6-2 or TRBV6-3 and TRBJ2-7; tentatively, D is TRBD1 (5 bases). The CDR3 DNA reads TGTGCCAGCAGTCGAGGACAAGGCTACGAGCAGTACTTC. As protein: CASSRGQGYEQYF.